This TCR beta chain was captured in a study of cytomegalovirus exposure and HLA in healthy donors. General observations from the study: Reports described diagnosis of cytomegalovirus status by the classifier as highly specific and sensitive. Around 160 TCR beta chains were listed as cytomegalovirus-associated. There were some V segments, including TRBV6-2 and TRBV6-3, excluded as indistinguishable.

CDR1 GTSNPN and CDR2 SVGIG come from the germline V gene (reference sequence). This CDR3 is built from 12 residues. Trimming pared 4 bases from V and 2 bases from J, leaving 6 bases between. The primer mix had 60 Vbeta and 13 Jbeta primers. Here immunoSEQ multiplex PCR was the method, and the copy in TCRdb shows in-frame clones only, minus some. Of fewer than 100,000 clones in the sample, more than 70% were seen once. This clone was seen a few times. The antigen remains unidentified. V gene TRBV30 combines with J gene TRBJ1-3; D gene ambiguous. The sequenced sample was PBMCs. The TCR comes from a male donor in good health and CMV-seropositive. This chain's CDR3 is CAWTVAGNTIYF. In nucleotides, the CDR3 is TGTGCCTGGACAGTCGCTGGAAACACCATATATTTT.